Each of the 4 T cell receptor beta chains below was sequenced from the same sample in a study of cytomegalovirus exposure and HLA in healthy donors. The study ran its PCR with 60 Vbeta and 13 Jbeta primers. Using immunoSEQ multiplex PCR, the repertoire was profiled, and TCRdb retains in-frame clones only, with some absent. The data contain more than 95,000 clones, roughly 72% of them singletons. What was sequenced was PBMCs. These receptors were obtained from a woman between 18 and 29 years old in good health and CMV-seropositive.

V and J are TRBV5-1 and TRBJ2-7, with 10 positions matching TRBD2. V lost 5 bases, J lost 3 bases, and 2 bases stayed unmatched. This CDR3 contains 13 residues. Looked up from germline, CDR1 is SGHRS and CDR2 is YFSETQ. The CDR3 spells CASRLAGVYEQYF. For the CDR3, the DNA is TGCGCCAGCAGGCTAGCGGGAGTCTACGAGCAGTACTTC.

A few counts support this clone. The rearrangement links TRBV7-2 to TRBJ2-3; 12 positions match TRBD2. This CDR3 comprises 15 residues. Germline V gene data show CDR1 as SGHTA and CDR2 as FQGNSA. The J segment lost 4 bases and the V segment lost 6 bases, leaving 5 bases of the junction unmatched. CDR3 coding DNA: TGTGCCAGCAGACGGACTAGCGGGACTTCAGATACGCAGTATTTT. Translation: CASRRTSGTSDTQYF. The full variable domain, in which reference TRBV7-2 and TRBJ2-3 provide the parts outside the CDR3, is GAGVSQSPSNKVTEKGKDVELRCDPISGHTALYWYRQSLGQGLEFLIYFQGNSAPDKSGLPSDRFSAERTGGSVSTLTIQRTQQEDSAVYLCASRRTSGTSDTQYFGPGTRLTVL.

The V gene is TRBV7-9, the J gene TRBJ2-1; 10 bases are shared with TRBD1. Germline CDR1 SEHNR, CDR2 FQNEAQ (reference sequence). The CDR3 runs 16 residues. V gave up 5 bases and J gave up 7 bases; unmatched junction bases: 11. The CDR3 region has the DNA TGTGCCAGCAGCGCCCGGGACAGGGGTCTCCGGAATGAGCAGTTCTTC. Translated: CASSARDRGLRNEQFF.

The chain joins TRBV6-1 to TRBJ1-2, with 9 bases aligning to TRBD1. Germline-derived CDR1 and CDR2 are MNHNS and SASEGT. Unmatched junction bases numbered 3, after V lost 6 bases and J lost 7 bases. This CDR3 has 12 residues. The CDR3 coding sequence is TGTGCCAGCAGAGGGACAGGGATTGGCTACACCTTC. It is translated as CASRGTGIGYTF.